The text below deals with one T cell receptor (beta chain). Antigen unknown. Since a much larger clone is just one base distant, this may be a read error. These data are taken from a study of breast tumors, draining lymph nodes, adjacent tissues. Notes on the study in general: Luminal-like breast cancer showed significantly higher tumor–nontumor repertoire similarity than basal-like. Data fit most tumor T cells coming from lymph node, expanding in tumor. The lymph node origin of tumor T cells was framed as consistent with a hypothesis, not demonstrated. Tumor TCR diversity was below lymph nodes but above nontumor tissue.

Each CDR3 protein is one row after TCRdb ran MiXCR on the multiplex PCR reads. The sample lists around 130,000 distinct CDR3 sequences, 32% occurring once. Axillary draining lymph nodes of breast cancer patients supplied the node samples. The CDR3 extends over 15 amino acids. CDR1 and CDR2 from the germline V gene are LGHDT and YNNKEL (reference sequence). Trimming left V 4 bases short and J 0 bases short, with 10 bases between. The clonotype originates from a female donor with breast cancer. Some clones in this sample may be carry-over from other donors' samples. V gene TRBV3-1 combines with J gene TRBJ1-3; D gene unclear. The sample taken for sequencing was axillary lymph node tissue. CDR3 in amino acids: CASSRVRTSGNTIYF. The CDR3, as DNA: TGTGCCAGCAGCCGAGTACGGACCTCTGGAAACACCATATATTTT.